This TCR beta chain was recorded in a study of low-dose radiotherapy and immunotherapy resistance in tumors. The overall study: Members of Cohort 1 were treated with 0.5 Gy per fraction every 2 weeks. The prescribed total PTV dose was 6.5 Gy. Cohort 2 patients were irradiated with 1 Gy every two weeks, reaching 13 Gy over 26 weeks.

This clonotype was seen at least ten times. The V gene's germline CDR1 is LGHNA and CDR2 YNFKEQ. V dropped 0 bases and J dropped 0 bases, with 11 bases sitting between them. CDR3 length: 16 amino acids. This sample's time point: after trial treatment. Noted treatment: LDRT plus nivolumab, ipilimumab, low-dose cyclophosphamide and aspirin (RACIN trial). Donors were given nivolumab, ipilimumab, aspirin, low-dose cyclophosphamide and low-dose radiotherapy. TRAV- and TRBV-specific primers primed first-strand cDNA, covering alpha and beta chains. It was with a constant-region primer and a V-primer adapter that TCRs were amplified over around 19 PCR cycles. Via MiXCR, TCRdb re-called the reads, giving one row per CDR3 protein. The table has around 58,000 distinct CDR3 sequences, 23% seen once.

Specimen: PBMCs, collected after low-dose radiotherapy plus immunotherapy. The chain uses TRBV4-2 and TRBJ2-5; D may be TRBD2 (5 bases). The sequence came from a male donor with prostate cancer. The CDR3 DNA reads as TGTGCCAGCAGCCAAGATCGACGGAGGTACCAAGAGACCCAGTACTTC. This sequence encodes CASSQDRRRYQETQYF.